Listed below are T cell receptor beta chains from one sample, sequenced in a study of T cells after yellow fever vaccination. TCRdb re-called the 5' RACE reads through MiXCR, storing one row per CDR3 protein. The data hold 340,000 or so distinct CDR3 sequences, with under 15% observed a single time. The sequencing here drew on CD4+ T cells sorted from PBMCs, taken 15 days after the yellow fever booster vaccination. These TCRs come from a young man who received the YFV17D yellow fever vaccine. The conserved cysteine and the conserved F or W are not part of the CDR3 here. Fields, in order: J gene, V gene, CDR3 protein.

j_gene: TRBJ1-1; v_gene: TRBV7-6; CDR3aa: AGSLVQGVQITEAF
j_gene: TRBJ1-1; v_gene: TRBV7-2; CDR3aa: ASSRTGEHTEAF
j_gene: TRBJ1-1; v_gene: TRBV27; CDR3aa: ASREGTGGGNTEAF
j_gene: TRBJ2-3; v_gene: TRBV5-1; CDR3aa: ATRAAQATDTQY
j_gene: TRBJ2-3; v_gene: TRBV7-8; CDR3aa: ASRDPRGDTQY
j_gene: TRBJ1-1; v_gene: TRBV3-1; CDR3aa: ASSQDMTGAEAF
j_gene: TRBJ2-4; v_gene: TRBV5-1; CDR3aa: ASSYGDSDKNIQY
j_gene: TRBJ1-1; v_gene: TRBV24-1; CDR3aa: ATSDSLQVGTF
j_gene: TRBJ2-2; v_gene: TRBV4-1; CDR3aa: ASSQAIAGVLNTGELF
j_gene: TRBJ2-3; v_gene: TRBV7-9; CDR3aa: ASSGPSGDTQY
j_gene: TRBJ2-3; v_gene: TRBV20-1; CDR3aa: SARDPRAGVQDTQY
j_gene: TRBJ1-2; v_gene: TRBV20-1; CDR3aa: SASALGRDGYT
j_gene: TRBJ2-5; v_gene: TRBV9; CDR3aa: ASSPRRGGQETQY
j_gene: TRBJ2-5; v_gene: TRBV7-6; CDR3aa: ASSSYSKETQY
j_gene: TRBJ2-3; v_gene: TRBV5-1; CDR3aa: ASSLGGPFDTDTQY
j_gene: TRBJ2-2; v_gene: TRBV5-1; CDR3aa: ASSLRSAGDTGELF
j_gene: TRBJ2-4; v_gene: TRBV20-1; CDR3aa: SAITGQGANIQY
j_gene: TRBJ1-1; v_gene: TRBV20-1; CDR3aa: SAAQGPITEAF
j_gene: TRBJ2-2; v_gene: TRBV5-5; CDR3aa: ASSSDAANTGELF
j_gene: TRBJ2-1; v_gene: TRBV7-2; CDR3aa: ASSPTVTGGAYNEQF
j_gene: TRBJ1-1; v_gene: TRBV28; CDR3aa: ASSDLGNTEAF
j_gene: TRBJ1-2; v_gene: TRBV6-2/TRBV6-3; CDR3aa: ASSYAQARHYGYT
j_gene: TRBJ1-6; v_gene: TRBV6-2/TRBV6-3; CDR3aa: ASRLTGGSPLH
j_gene: TRBJ2-7; v_gene: TRBV5-1; CDR3aa: ASSLGNSGTAYEQY
j_gene: TRBJ2-3; v_gene: TRBV7-6; CDR3aa: ASKAGASTDTQY
j_gene: TRBJ2-3; v_gene: TRBV18; CDR3aa: ASSPPASTDTQY
j_gene: TRBJ2-1; v_gene: TRBV4-3; CDR3aa: ASSQAPGGEQF
j_gene: TRBJ2-3; v_gene: TRBV13; CDR3aa: ASSSTRLLAGGVSTDTQY
j_gene: TRBJ2-3; v_gene: TRBV7-2; CDR3aa: ASSPQTSRTDTQY
j_gene: TRBJ1-2; v_gene: TRBV7-3; CDR3aa: ASSPSPGNGYT
j_gene: TRBJ2-1; v_gene: TRBV7-2; CDR3aa: ASSLVSSGGFYNEQF
j_gene: TRBJ2-1; v_gene: TRBV2; CDR3aa: ASSEPYNEQF
j_gene: TRBJ1-6; v_gene: TRBV28; CDR3aa: ASRGGGSYNSPLH
j_gene: TRBJ2-5; v_gene: TRBV5-1; CDR3aa: ASSSNGGGRETQY
j_gene: TRBJ1-5; v_gene: TRBV2; CDR3aa: ASKYSGDQPQH
j_gene: TRBJ2-2; v_gene: TRBV18; CDR3aa: ASSPPYRRDTGELF
j_gene: TRBJ2-1; v_gene: TRBV5-1; CDR3aa: ASSPGPRGFYNEQF
j_gene: TRBJ2-7; v_gene: TRBV7-2; CDR3aa: ASSTRVGEQY
j_gene: TRBJ2-2; v_gene: TRBV7-2; CDR3aa: ASSTRVMTGELF
j_gene: TRBJ1-6; v_gene: TRBV19; CDR3aa: ASSMFAAGSPLH
j_gene: TRBJ2-2; v_gene: TRBV20-1; CDR3aa: SASPGGELF
j_gene: TRBJ2-3; v_gene: TRBV9; CDR3aa: ASSVAMTDTQY
j_gene: TRBJ2-7; v_gene: TRBV11-2; CDR3aa: ASSSGQAGEQY
j_gene: TRBJ2-3; v_gene: TRBV3-1; CDR3aa: ASSLSGTRGTDTQY
j_gene: TRBJ1-4; v_gene: TRBV14; CDR3aa: ASTSGEKLF
j_gene: TRBJ1-1; v_gene: TRBV7-2; CDR3aa: ASSLSSGARAF
j_gene: TRBJ1-2; v_gene: TRBV4-1; CDR3aa: ASSLFPGQGEVYT
j_gene: TRBJ2-1; v_gene: TRBV12-3/TRBV12-4; CDR3aa: ASSLLAYNEQF
j_gene: TRBJ1-1; v_gene: TRBV29-1; CDR3aa: SVSGPTSEAF
j_gene: TRBJ1-2; v_gene: TRBV5-1; CDR3aa: ASSPEEGRGYT
j_gene: TRBJ2-5; v_gene: TRBV7-2; CDR3aa: ASSTDAETQY
j_gene: TRBJ1-1; v_gene: TRBV6-6; CDR3aa: ASTQGGIEAF
j_gene: TRBJ1-5; v_gene: TRBV6-5; CDR3aa: ASSYTGASNQPQH
j_gene: TRBJ1-1; v_gene: TRBV12-5; CDR3aa: ASGWTTGEAF
j_gene: TRBJ2-3; v_gene: TRBV20-1; CDR3aa: SARVSPRGTQY
j_gene: TRBJ2-1; v_gene: TRBV24-1; CDR3aa: ATSDSTSNEQF
j_gene: TRBJ1-1; v_gene: TRBV7-3; CDR3aa: ASSFTGYGTEAF